The 24 T cell receptor beta chains in this list originate from one sample, sequenced in a study of cytomegalovirus exposure and HLA in healthy donors. Use of 60 Vbeta and 13 Jbeta primers characterized the PCR. Only in-frame clones appear in the TCRdb table, and some are missing; sequencing was by immunoSEQ multiplex PCR. The table shows about 190,000 clones, with over 80% occurring only once. The sequencing sample was made of PBMCs. Receptors were obtained from a man aged 30 to 45 in good health and CMV-seronegative.

The V call is TRBV7-9, the J call TRBJ2-7, with 11 bases that match TRBD2. Unmatched junction bases numbered 11, after V lost 6 bases and J lost 1 base. Germline CDR1 reads SEHNR; CDR2 reads FQNEAQ (reference sequence). CDR3 length: 17 amino acids. The CDR3 sequence: CASSSSLTSGASYEQYF. In nucleotides, the CDR3 is TGTGCCAGCAGTTCCTCTCTGACTAGCGGGGCGTCCTACGAGCAGTACTTC.

About this clone itself: An end of the junction differs from the germline gene, which may be a read error. The chain has TRBV18 and TRBJ2-7, with 9 bases that match TRBD1. The V gene's germline CDR1 is KGHSH and CDR2 LQKENI. The CDR3 runs to 15 residues. For the CDR3, the DNA is TGTGCCAGCTCAACACCCGGGACAGGGACCTACGAGCAGTACTTC. This gives the protein CASSTPGTGTYEQYF.

This rearrangement joins TRBV23-1 to TRBJ1-1; the match to TRBD1 covers 7 bases. TRBV23-1 qualifies as an ORF whose function is uncertain. The V segment lost 6 bases and the J segment 6 bases; nucleotides outside the gene matches: 13. This CDR3 is built from 15 residues. The CDR3 loop reads CASSRGQSLTSEAFF. CDR3 nucleotide sequence: TGCGCCAGCAGCCGGGGACAGTCATTAACCTCTGAAGCTTTCTTT.

The J gene is TRBJ2-3, the V gene TRBV6-1, with 7 nucleotides matching TRBD1. CDR1 and CDR2 (germline): MNHNS, SASEGT. J was trimmed by 0 bases and V by 3 bases; bases with no gene match: 6. The CDR3 contains 16 residues. The CDR3 here is CASSEGTVPSTDTQYF. The CDR3 DNA is TGTGCCAGCAGTGAGGGGACAGTACCTAGCACAGATACGCAGTATTTT.

The chain combines TRBV29-1 with TRBJ2-3, with 7 bases that match TRBD1. J lost 2 bases, V lost 8 bases, and 10 bases had no gene match. Germline CDR1 is SQVTM and CDR2 is ANQGSEA. The CDR3 sequence is 14 residues long. CDR3 protein: CSSEGGTATDTQYF. CDR3 sequence (DNA): TGCAGCTCAGAGGGTGGGACAGCCACAGATACGCAGTATTTT.

The rearrangement links TRBV5-8 to TRBJ2-7, with D perhaps TRBD1 (6 bases). The V gene's germline CDR1 is SGHTS and CDR2 YDEGEE. V lost 1 base, J lost 5 bases, and 10 bases lay in between. The CDR3 is 13 amino acids. The CDR3 DNA reads as TGTGCCAGCAGCTTGACAGGGTCTAACGAGCAGTACTTC. This encodes CASSLTGSNEQYF.

This clone was seen only once. The genes are TRBV2 and TRBJ2-5; D may be TRBD2 (6 bases). Looked up from germline, CDR1 is SNHLY and CDR2 is FYNNEI. The length of the CDR3 is 14 residues. Trimming took off 1 base at V and 1 base at J, with 7 bases between the two ends. CDR3 sequence (DNA): TGTGCCAGCAGTGAAGTGCGGGGCCAAGAGACCCAGTACTTC. It specifies CASSEVRGQETQYF.

The chain recombines TRBV27 with TRBJ2-5; 10 bases are a match to TRBD2. CDR1 and CDR2 (germline): MNHEY, SMNVEV (reference sequence). The trim removed 6 bases at V and 4 bases at J, leaving 14 bases unmatched. CDR3 size: 17 residues. Here the CDR3 DNA reads TGTGCCAGCAGAGTAGCGGGGGGCTCCCCTAGCCGAGAGACCCAGTACTTC. Protein: CASRVAGGSPSRETQYF.

The chain recombines TRBV5-4 with TRBJ2-5; D remains ambiguous. Trimming took off 4 bases at V and 5 bases at J, with 15 bases between the two ends. The CDR3 covers 14 residues. The germline V gene has CDR1 SGHNT and CDR2 YYREEE (reference sequence). CDR3 residues: CASSTEASAETQYF. Here the CDR3 DNA reads TGTGCCAGCAGCACTGAAGCTAGTGCTGAGACCCAGTACTTC.

This chain joins TRBV9 and TRBJ1-1; D is ambiguous. CDR3 length equals 14 residues. From germline, CDR1 is SGDLS and CDR2 YYNGEE. V shed 1 base and J shed 0 bases, with 7 bases lying between them. The CDR3 DNA follows: TGTGCCAGCAGCGTAACCAGTTTGAACACTGAAGCTTTCTTT. This sequence encodes CASSVTSLNTEAFF.

This clone was counted between two and nine times. The chain is built from TRBV30 and TRBJ1-3; 7 nucleotides line up with TRBD1. Trimming removed 4 bases from V and 1 base from J; junction bases left unmatched: 4. CDR3 length equals 14 residues. The germline CDR1 and CDR2 sequences are GTSNPN and SVGIG (reference sequence). CDR3 coding DNA: TGTGCCTGGACCCCGGGACAGTCTGGAAACACCATATATTTT. Its translation is CAWTPGQSGNTIYF.

The genes are TRBV6-6 and TRBJ1-1; 7 bases match TRBD1. The CDR3 has 14 residues. V shed 0 bases and J 12 bases; nucleotides not matched to a gene: 10. The V gene's germline CDR1 is MNHNY and CDR2 SVGAGI (reference sequence). This chain's CDR3 is CASSYSNDRVNSFF. CDR3 bases: TGTGCCAGCAGTTACTCGAATGACAGGGTTAACTCTTTCTTT.

V and J are TRBV19 and TRBJ2-7, with 11 positions matching TRBD1. This CDR3 comprises 14 residues. Germline V gene data show CDR1 as LNHDA and CDR2 as SQIVND (reference sequence). V trimming: 4 bases; J trimming: 4 bases; junction bases outside the gene matches: 3. The CDR3 sequence is CASSTGQGGYEQYF. The CDR3 bases are TGTGCCAGTAGTACGGGACAGGGGGGGTACGAGCAGTACTTC.

This clone was counted a single time. This chain connects TRBV30 to TRBJ1-2; no clear D. V was clipped by 0 bases and J by 8 bases, with 13 bases between them. The CDR3 sequence is 13 residues long. CDR1 is GTSNPN, CDR2 SVGIG, per germline (reference sequence). This chain's CDR3 is CAWSVGVLDGYTF. As DNA, the CDR3 is TGTGCCTGGAGTGTCGGAGTTCTAGACGGCTACACCTTC.

The chain has TRBV2 and TRBJ2-1; 11 nucleotides match TRBD2. Germline trimming cut 8 bases from V and 4 bases from J; bases unmatched to any gene: 4. CDR3 length equals 14 residues. Germline assignment: CDR1 SNHLY and CDR2 FYNNEI. The CDR3 protein is CASAIAGGYNEQFF. In DNA form, the CDR3 reads TGTGCCAGCGCCATAGCGGGAGGGTACAATGAGCAGTTCTTC.

This clone was seen once. The V gene is TRBV28, the J gene TRBJ2-7, with 9 bases fitting TRBD2. The germline V gene has CDR1 MDHEN and CDR2 SYDVKM. Unmatched junction bases numbered 7, after V lost 4 bases and J lost 9 bases. The CDR3 extends over 13 amino acids. Here the CDR3 reads CASSYGTSKWQYF. The CDR3 nucleotides read TGTGCCAGCAGTTACGGGACTAGCAAGTGGCAGTACTTC.

The V and J genes are TRBV15 and TRBJ2-3; no reliable D call. Per germline, CDR1 LNHNV and CDR2 YYDKDF (reference sequence). V was shortened by 0 bases and J by 2 bases, with 15 bases between the two germline ends. CDR3 length: 17 amino acids. CDR3 in amino acids: CATSRDAMRIATDTQYF. As DNA, the CDR3 is TGTGCCACCAGCAGAGACGCTATGCGGATCGCCACAGATACGCAGTATTTT.

CDR3 protein: CASSGDSHEQYF. The CDR3 DNA is TGTGCCAGCAGTGGAGACAGCCACGAGCAGTACTTC. The rearrangement links TRBV25-1 to TRBJ2-7, with D tentatively TRBD1 (5 bases). Germline CDR1 and CDR2: MGHDK and SYGVNS. The CDR3 sequence is 12 residues long. The V end lost 4 bases, the J end lost 5 bases, and 9 bases lay between the germline ends.

The chain employs TRBV19 and TRBJ2-5; 9 nucleotides align to TRBD1. After removal of 7 bases from V and 5 bases from J, the junction contained 8 bases not matched to a gene. CDR1 and CDR2 from the germline V gene are LNHDA and SQIVND (reference sequence). The CDR3 is 14 residues long. CDR3 loop: CASTNRGLGETQYF. The CDR3 coding sequence is TGTGCCAGTACGAACAGGGGGCTTGGGGAGACCCAGTACTTC.

This clone came up a few times. This chain uses TRBV6-5 with TRBJ2-7, with TRBD1 identical over 11 bases. Germline V gives CDR1 MNHEY, CDR2 SVGAGI. This CDR3 is 15 amino acids long. V gave up 6 bases and J gave up 3 bases; unmatched junction bases: 7. This CDR3 reads CASSLLGTGGYEQYF. The DNA for the CDR3 is TGTGCCAGCAGCCTACTCGGGACAGGGGGCTACGAGCAGTACTTC.

This chain joins TRBV7-9 and TRBJ2-7; 7 bases fit TRBD1. Losses at the gene ends were 4 bases for V and 1 base for J; bases not matched to a gene: 7. Germline V gives CDR1 SEHNR, CDR2 FQNEAQ (reference sequence). The CDR3 sequence is 15 residues long. CDR3 in DNA: TGTGCCAGCAGCTCTTGGACAGGAGGATCCTACGAGCAGTACTTC. Translation: CASSSWTGGSYEQYF. Combining the CDR3 with reference TRBV7-9 and TRBJ2-7 gives the whole variable domain DTGVSQNPRHKITKRGQNVTFRCDPISEHNRLYWYRQTLGQGPEFLTYFQNEAQLEKSRLLSDRFSAERPKGSFSTLEIQRTEQGDSAMYLCASSSWTGGSYEQYFGPGTRLTVT.

The table lists this clone with a few counts. The chain couples TRBV4-1 to TRBJ1-1; D is unclear. CDR3 length: 13 amino acids. Germline assignment: CDR1 MGHRA and CDR2 YSYEKL. Trimming took 2 bases from V and 0 from J, leaving 4 bases between them. This chain's CDR3 is CASSQPMNTEAFF. CDR3 sequence (DNA): TGCGCCAGCAGCCAACCCATGAACACTGAAGCTTTCTTT.

This chain's CDR3 is CASSPIPGQRQPDNSPLHF. CDR3 nucleotides: TGTGCCAGCTCTCCTATACCGGGACAGCGCCAACCCGATAATTCACCCCTCCACTTT. The J gene is TRBJ1-6, the V gene TRBV18, with 7 bases fitting TRBD1. Germline V gene sequence: CDR1 KGHSH, CDR2 LQKENI. Trimming cost V 6 bases and J 5 bases; bases outside gene matches: 19. This CDR3 contains 19 residues.

The chain links TRBV4-3 to TRBJ1-1; D is perhaps TRBD1 (6 bases). This CDR3 is 13 amino acids long. The ends were cut back, 2 bases at V and 8 bases at J, with 12 bases in the middle. CDR1 and CDR2 from the germline V gene are LGHNA and YSLEER. The CDR3 DNA follows: TGCGCCAGCAGCCAAAACGGGGGGGCGGAAGCTTTCTTT. This translates into CASSQNGGAEAFF.